Sequencing of this TCR beta chain was carried out in a study of blood T cell repertoires in COVID-19. Study at large: Sample material is recorded as cDNA or gDNA derived from T cells, B-cell-depleted T cells, or PBMCs.

The study recruited people aged about 18 to 89 years across some 23 US areas. Unmatched junction bases numbered 14, after V lost 7 bases and J lost 8 bases. The CDR3 extends over 16 amino acids. Per the germline V gene, CDR1 is MNHEY and CDR2 is SMNVEV (reference sequence). In the authors' workflow: Scientists estimated how many nucleated cells there were by amplifying reference gene primers. Sequenced by immunoSEQ multiplex PCR; TCRdb stores in-frame clones only, minus some. V, J and clone size derive from that table, while D and trimming were established from the DNA sequence. This sample yields some 300,000 clones, of which roughly 89% are seen a single time; about 9.4% belongs to the top ten.

Sample: PBMCs or T cells enriched from blood (not recorded which). The chain carries TRBV27 and TRBJ2-1, with 10 bases fitting TRBD1. This receptor was obtained from a woman in her twenties or thirties who had recovered from COVID-19. CDR3 amino acids: CASNRDRGIRTHEQFF. The CDR3 DNA sequence: TGTGCCAGCAACAGGGACAGGGGTATCCGAACCCATGAGCAGTTCTTC.